This T cell receptor beta chain appears in the sequencing data of a study of T cell changes during pregnancy in multiple sclerosis. Sequencing was performed with immunoSEQ multiplex PCR; in TCRdb, only in-frame clones are kept and a portion is missing. This sample yields approximately 30,000 clones, of which 85% to 90% are seen a single time; 8% to 11% belongs to the top ten. This CDR3 contains 17 residues. The junction had 9 bases not matched to a gene; V was cut back by 4 bases and J by 2 bases. Germline V CDR1 and CDR2: MRHNA, SNTAGT. The TCR originated in a female donor with multiple sclerosis, enrolled in a pregnancy study. The specimen comprised CD8+ T cells from peripheral blood mononuclear cells, sampled in the second trimester of pregnancy. This chain connects TRBV6-4 to TRBJ2-1; TRBD2 agrees at 9 bases. For the CDR3, the DNA is TGTGCCAGCAGTGTTTGGCCTAGCGGGGAACCCTACAATGAGCAGTTCTTC. This sequence encodes CASSVWPSGEPYNEQFF.